Following are 26 T cell receptor beta chains from one sample sequenced in a study of T cell responses to AZD1222 COVID-19 vaccine. Sequenced by immunoSEQ multiplex PCR; TCRdb stores in-frame clones only, minus some. The sample contains about 77,000 clones, 80% to 95% of which appear only once. The input for sequencing was peripheral blood, taken 28 days after the second AZD1222 dose. Every receptor here comes from an adult who received the AZD1222 COVID-19 vaccine.

The chain employs TRBV12-3 or TRBV12-4 and TRBJ1-5; D gene uncertain. This CDR3 spans 12 amino acids. Trimming cost V 1 base and J 14 bases, with 12 bases left between them. CDR3 sequence reads: CASSLGSGPKHF. CDR3 DNA sequence: TGTGCCAGCAGTTTAGGTTCAGGTCCTAAGCATTTT.

The chain combines TRBV27 with TRBJ2-4; TRBD2 might be the D (6 bases). Germline values: CDR1 MNHEY, CDR2 SMNVEV (reference sequence). The CDR3 covers 13 residues. The ends were cut back, 2 bases at V and 7 bases at J, with 9 bases in the middle. Here the CDR3 DNA reads TGTGCCAGCAGTTTAGGGACTGGTAACATTCAGTACTTC. It is translated as CASSLGTGNIQYF.

This rearrangement joins TRBV6-4 to TRBJ1-3; 8 bases line up with TRBD1. CDR3 length: 14 residues. V dropped 6 bases and J dropped 7; count of bases not matched to a gene: 8. Per the germline V gene, CDR1 is MRHNA and CDR2 is SNTAGT. As DNA, the CDR3 is TGTGCCAGCAGATCCGGGACAGGTATTAACACCATATATTTT. This translates into CASRSGTGINTIYF.

This chain uses TRBV5-1 with TRBJ2-1; 9 positions match TRBD2. This CDR3 has 16 residues. The trim removed 6 bases at V and 4 bases at J, leaving 11 bases unmatched. The germline V gene encodes CDR1 SGHRS and CDR2 YFSETQ. The CDR3 loop is CASIGGRAGWYNEQFF. The CDR3 DNA reads as TGCGCCAGCATAGGCGGGAGGGCCGGGTGGTACAATGAGCAGTTCTTC.

The chain combines TRBV15 with TRBJ2-1; TRBD1 is a possible D gene (5 bases). V was clipped by 0 bases and J by 6 bases, with 15 bases between them. The germline V gene has CDR1 LNHNV and CDR2 YYDKDF (reference sequence). The CDR3 is 16 amino acids. CDR3 loop: CATSRDWGGSGNEQFF. In DNA, the CDR3 is TGTGCCACCAGCAGAGATTGGGGCGGTTCGGGCAATGAGCAGTTCTTC.

This chain connects TRBV19 to TRBJ2-1; 9 bases fit TRBD2. This CDR3 contains 14 residues. The trim removed 3 bases at V and 9 bases at J, leaving 6 bases unmatched. Germline V CDR1 and CDR2: LNHDA, SQIVND (reference sequence). The CDR3 nucleotides read TGTGCCAGTAGTATGTCTAGCGGGACTGTTGAGCAGTTCTTC. Amino acid sequence: CASSMSSGTVEQFF.

The chain recombines TRBV5-1 with TRBJ1-2; the match to TRBD1 covers 9 bases. The V and J ends lost 3 bases and 3 bases, in that order; junction bases with no gene match: 6. This CDR3 has 15 residues. Germline V CDR1 and CDR2: SGHRS, YFSETQ. The CDR3 nucleotides are TGCGCCAGCAGCTGGCCGGGACAGGGCGACTATGGCTACACCTTC. Translated: CASSWPGQGDYGYTF.

This chain joins TRBV5-1 and TRBJ2-3; TRBD2 aligns across 9 bases. This CDR3 comprises 16 residues. Germline CDR1 SGHRS, CDR2 YFSETQ. V was clipped by 3 bases and J by 3 bases; unmatched bases: 8. For the CDR3, the DNA is TGCGCCAGCAGCTCATTAGCGGGAGAGGGGACAGATACGCAGTATTTT. This gives the protein CASSSLAGEGTDTQYF.

This clone was recorded once. The chain employs TRBV2 and TRBJ2-7, with 7 nucleotides matching TRBD2. CDR3 size: 15 residues. The germline CDR1 and CDR2 sequences are SNHLY and FYNNEI. The V gene end was trimmed by 2 bases and the J gene end by 6 bases; junction bases not matched to a gene: 10. CDR3 nucleotide sequence: TGTGCCAGCAGTGAACTCGGGGGAGGGCCCCTCGAGCAGTACTTC. Amino acids: CASSELGGGPLEQYF.

The chain uses TRBV7-3 and TRBJ2-2, with 11 bases that match TRBD2. Germline V lookup: CDR1 SGHTA, CDR2 FQGTGA. Trimming removed 7 bases from V and 2 bases from J; junction bases left unmatched: 9. The CDR3 covers 17 residues. For the CDR3, the DNA is TGTGCCAGCACCTTCATCACTAGCGGGAGAAACACCGGGGAGCTGTTTTTT. The encoded protein is CASTFITSGRNTGELFF.

The V call is TRBV19, the J call TRBJ1-1; no definite D call. The germline V gene has CDR1 LNHDA and CDR2 SQIVND (reference sequence). V was clipped by 5 bases and J by 11 bases, with 12 bases between them. There are 11 residues in the CDR3. This CDR3 is CASSPSPEAFF. The CDR3 DNA reads TGTGCCAGTAGTCCCTCGCCGGAGGCTTTCTTT.

The V and J genes are TRBV30 and TRBJ1-5; D unresolved. Between the trimmed V and J ends, which lost 0 bases and 7 bases, there was a span of 10 bases. CDR3 length equals 13 residues. The germline V gene encodes CDR1 GTSNPN and CDR2 SVGIG (reference sequence). CDR3 residues: CAWSVLPGQPQHF. The CDR3 nucleotides read TGTGCCTGGAGTGTACTACCCGGGCAGCCCCAGCATTTT.

The chain couples TRBV5-1 to TRBJ1-2; 10 bases line up with TRBD1. CDR1 is SGHRS, CDR2 YFSETQ, per germline. CDR3 length: 15 residues. J gave up 0 bases and V 4 bases, and 3 bases lay outside the gene matches. The CDR3 reads CASSLGQGANYGYTF. Written as DNA, the CDR3 is TGCGCCAGCAGCCTCGGACAGGGGGCTAACTATGGCTACACCTTC.

V usage is TRBV29-1 and J usage is TRBJ1-1, with D possibly being TRBD1 (6 bases). Germline V lookup: CDR1 SQVTM, CDR2 ANQGSEA. The CDR3 consists of 14 residues. Trimming left V 3 bases short and J 1 base short, with 12 bases between. The CDR3 bases are TGCAGCGTTGAGGGGGCCAGACGGAACACTGAAGCTTTCTTT. The encoded protein is CSVEGARRNTEAFF.

The gene calls are TRBV24-1 and TRBJ1-1; 8 positions match TRBD1. Trimming took 3 bases from V and 5 from J; bases not matched to a gene: 7. This CDR3 spans 15 amino acids. The V gene's germline CDR1 is KGHDR and CDR2 SFDVKD. The CDR3 here is CATSDPNRGGTEAFF. Written as DNA, the CDR3 is TGTGCCACCAGTGATCCCAACAGGGGGGGGACTGAAGCTTTCTTT.

This rearrangement joins TRBV12-5 to TRBJ1-2; D uncertain. Trimming shortened V by 6 bases and J by 3 bases, and 11 bases separated the two germline ends. Germline loops: CDR1 LGHNT, CDR2 FRNRAP. The CDR3 spans 13 residues. CDR3 sequence: CASGYASYYGYTF. In DNA, the CDR3 is TGTGCTAGTGGGTATGCCTCCTACTATGGCTACACCTTC.

This chain connects TRBV24-1 to TRBJ2-1; possible D gene TRBD1, 5 bases. CDR1 and CDR2 (germline): KGHDR, SFDVKD. This CDR3 region has 17 residues. V was cut by 4 bases and J by 0 bases, with 15 bases left in between. The CDR3 DNA reads TGTGCCACCAGTGACCCGGACGACAGAAACTCCTACAATGAGCAGTTCTTC. Translating gives CATSDPDDRNSYNEQFF.

The J gene is TRBJ2-1, the V gene TRBV28, with 7 positions matching TRBD2. The CDR3 covers 13 residues. V lost 4 bases, J lost 9 bases, and 6 bases stayed unmatched. Germline loops: CDR1 MDHEN, CDR2 SYDVKM. This CDR3 reads CASSYRLAGEQFF. The CDR3 nucleotides are TGTGCCAGCAGTTACCGACTAGCAGGTGAGCAGTTCTTC.

The CDR3 loop reads CASSLSGRAGTDTQYF. The CDR3 DNA is TGTGCCAGCTCACTTAGCGGGAGGGCCGGCACAGATACGCAGTATTTT. This rearrangement joins TRBV18 to TRBJ2-3; 11 bases align to TRBD2. The germline CDR1 and CDR2 sequences are KGHSH and LQKENI. CDR3 length: 16 amino acids. J lost 1 base, V lost 4 bases, and 4 bases had no gene match. Full variable domain (remainder filled in from reference TRBV18 and TRBJ2-3): NAGVMQNPRHLVRRRGQEARLRCSPMKGHSHVYWYRQLPEEGLKFMVYLQKENIIDESGMPKERFSAEFPKEGPSILRIQQVVRGDSAAYFCASSLSGRAGTDTQYFGPGTRLTVL.

The chain carries TRBV19 and TRBJ1-2, with 7 bases that match TRBD1. The CDR3 sequence is 14 residues long. J gave up 4 bases and V 4 bases, and 6 bases lay outside the gene matches. Looked up from germline, CDR1 is LNHDA and CDR2 is SQIVND (reference sequence). In DNA, the CDR3 is TGTGCCAGTAGTACGGGGACAGACCCCTATGGCTACACCTTC. Translation: CASSTGTDPYGYTF.

This chain joins TRBV5-4 and TRBJ2-7; unclear D gene. V lost 4 bases, J lost 0 bases, and 5 bases lay in between. This CDR3 has 12 amino acids. Germline V gene sequence: CDR1 SGHNT, CDR2 YYREEE (reference sequence). Written as DNA, the CDR3 is TGTGCCAGCAGCCCCAGCTCCTACGAGCAGTACTTC. It translates to CASSPSSYEQYF.

The chain couples TRBV29-1 to TRBJ1-5; D unclear. CDR1 and CDR2 (germline): SQVTM, ANQGSEA. CDR3 size: 12 residues. V lost 4 bases to trimming and J lost 5 bases, with 9 bases between them. CDR3 protein: CSVGHLDQPQHF. The CDR3 bases are TGCAGCGTTGGCCACCTCGATCAGCCCCAGCATTTT. The full variable domain, in which reference TRBV29-1 and TRBJ1-5 provide the parts outside the CDR3, is SAVISQKPSRDICQRGTSLTIQCQVDSQVTMMFWYRQQPGQSLTLIATANQGSEATYESGFVIDKFPISRPNLTFSTLTVSNMSPEDSSIYLCSVGHLDQPQHFGDGTRLSIL.

The V gene is TRBV6-1, the J gene TRBJ1-1, with 11 bases fitting TRBD1. Germline loops: CDR1 MNHNS, CDR2 SASEGT. V was pared by 3 bases and J by 0 bases, with 6 bases of the junction left unmatched. The CDR3 runs 17 residues. CDR3 in DNA: TGTGCCAGCAGTGACCCGGGGACAGGGGGGATGAACACTGAAGCTTTCTTT. It is translated as CASSDPGTGGMNTEAFF.

V and J are TRBV7-9 and TRBJ1-5, with a weak D call TRBD1 (6 bases). CDR1 and CDR2 from the germline V gene are SEHNR and FQNEAQ (reference sequence). The CDR3 contains 14 residues. V was shortened by 3 bases and J by 4 bases, with 10 bases between the two germline ends. The CDR3 here is CASSLDSLNQPQHF. DNA of the CDR3: TGTGCCAGCAGCTTGGACAGTCTAAATCAGCCCCAGCATTTT. The complete variable domain, with remaining parts taken from reference TRBV7-9 and TRBJ1-5, reads DTGVSQNPRHKITKRGQNVTFRCDPISEHNRLYWYRQTLGQGPEFLTYFQNEAQLEKSRLLSDRFSAERPKGSFSTLEIQRTEQGDSAMYLCASSLDSLNQPQHFGDGTRLSIL.

V gene TRBV27 combines with J gene TRBJ1-5, with D perhaps matching TRBD1 (6 bases). Germline CDR1 MNHEY, CDR2 SMNVEV (reference sequence). The CDR3 consists of 15 residues. Trimming took 0 bases from V and 2 from J, leaving 8 bases between them. CDR3: CASSLSTGGNQPQHF. The CDR3 region has the DNA TGTGCCAGCAGTTTATCGACAGGAGGCAATCAGCCCCAGCATTTT.

The J gene is TRBJ2-7, the V gene TRBV10-3; 10 bases are a match to TRBD2. The germline gives CDR1 ENHRY, CDR2 SYGVKD. The CDR3 spans 14 residues. V dropped 4 bases and J dropped 3; count of bases not matched to a gene: 3. The DNA for the CDR3 is TGTGCCATCAGTGGGCCTAGCGGGGGCTACGAGCAGTACTTC. As protein: CAISGPSGGYEQYF.